The rows below give T cell receptor beta chains drawn from one sample of a study of molecular identifiers for immune sequencing clone quantification. TCRdb recomputed calls from the PCR reads with MiXCR, one row per CDR3 protein. The repertoire includes about 640,000 distinct CDR3 sequences, 15% to 20% of them detected once, and under 0.95% sits in the top ten. The material sequenced was naive CD8+ T cells from blood, with Jurkat cell RNA spiked in. The receptors stem from a human donor in good health. Some libraries in this study had Jurkat cell RNA spiked in. Each CDR3 is given with its conserved first and last residue. The order of the fields is clone size, J gene, D gene, V gene, CDR3 DNA, CDR3 protein. A D gene is named only where the DNA matches it firmly. Size is omitted from some rows. Given values are once, few, many or a class for expanded clones.

abundance: few
j_gene: TRBJ1-6
d_gene: NA
v_gene: TRBV19
CDR3nt: TGTGCCAGTAGTATAGATCATGGACTAAATTCACCCCTCCACTTT
CDR3aa: CASSIDHGLNSPLHF

abundance: many
j_gene: TRBJ2-7
d_gene: NA
v_gene: TRBV13
CDR3nt: TGTGCCAGCAGCTTAGGCCTAAACGGGGCGCGGGAGCAGTACTTC
CDR3aa: CASSLGLNGAREQYF

abundance: few
j_gene: TRBJ2-7
d_gene: NA
v_gene: TRBV11-2
CDR3nt: TGTGCCAGCAGCTTAGCTTACGGGGTGTACGAGCAGTACTTC
CDR3aa: CASSLAYGVYEQYF

abundance: few
j_gene: TRBJ2-1
d_gene: NA
v_gene: TRBV2
CDR3nt: TGTGCAGCTTACAGGGCCTCCTACAATGAGCAGTTCTTC
CDR3aa: CAAYRASYNEQFF

abundance: NA
j_gene: TRBJ2-2
d_gene: NA
v_gene: TRBV19
CDR3nt: TGTGCCAGTAGTGCCTATAGCAACACCGGGGAGCTGTTTTTT
CDR3aa: CASSAYSNTGELFF

abundance: many
j_gene: TRBJ1-1
d_gene: NA
v_gene: TRBV29-1
CDR3nt: TGCAGCGTTGAAAAGTGGACTGAAGCTTTCTTT
CDR3aa: CSVEKWTEAFF

abundance: many
j_gene: TRBJ2-1
d_gene: NA
v_gene: TRBV30
CDR3nt: TGTGCCTGGACGGGGGAGAATGAGCAGTTCTTC
CDR3aa: CAWTGENEQFF

abundance: NA
j_gene: TRBJ2-5
d_gene: NA
v_gene: TRBV14
CDR3nt: TGTGCCAGCAGCCAAGGCCAGTTTGGGGAGATCCAGTACTTC
CDR3aa: CASSQGQFGEIQYF

abundance: NA
j_gene: TRBJ2-1
d_gene: NA
v_gene: TRBV20-1
CDR3nt: TGCAGTGCTATTCGGCGGACCTACAATGAGCAGTTCTTC
CDR3aa: CSAIRRTYNEQFF

abundance: many
j_gene: TRBJ2-3
d_gene: TRBD2
v_gene: TRBV9
CDR3nt: TGTGCCAGCAGCCCCGGACTAGCGGGAGTTTTCACAGATACGCAGTATTTT
CDR3aa: CASSPGLAGVFTDTQYF

abundance: many
j_gene: TRBJ1-2
d_gene: NA
v_gene: TRBV18
CDR3nt: TGTGCCAGCTCACCACTCGGAACAGGGCTTGGTGGCTACACCTTC
CDR3aa: CASSPLGTGLGGYTF

abundance: many
j_gene: TRBJ1-5
d_gene: NA
v_gene: TRBV9
CDR3nt: TGTGCCAGCAGCCCCGACGGGGCGAGGTATCAGCCCCAGCATTTT
CDR3aa: CASSPDGARYQPQHF

abundance: many
j_gene: TRBJ1-4
d_gene: NA
v_gene: TRBV5-1
CDR3nt: TGCGCCAGCAGCTCCGGTGGGGGTTCTAATGAAAAACTGTTTTTT
CDR3aa: CASSSGGGSNEKLFF